This TCR beta chain was found in a study of T-cell memory formation after mild COVID-19. This clonotype was counted a few times. Using its own MiXCR run on the 5' RACE reads, TCRdb lists one record per CDR3 protein. The sample has more than 200,000 distinct CDR3 sequences; 16% are singletons. The CDR3 length is 14 residues. The germline gives CDR1 SGHNT, CDR2 YENEEA. V was shortened by 6 bases and J by 7 bases, with 19 bases between the two germline ends. This TCR derives from a man between 18 and 35 years old who had mild COVID-19 (a few samples of this study predate the infection). Cell type and time point are not known. This chain connects TRBV11-3 to TRBJ2-7; D gene unclear. Input material: PBMCs or a T cell subset sorted from them (not recorded which). CDR3 sequence reads: CASSPGFRVLEQYV. The CDR3 DNA follows: TGTGCCAGCAGTCCCGGGTTTCGGGTCCTGGAGCAGTACGTC.